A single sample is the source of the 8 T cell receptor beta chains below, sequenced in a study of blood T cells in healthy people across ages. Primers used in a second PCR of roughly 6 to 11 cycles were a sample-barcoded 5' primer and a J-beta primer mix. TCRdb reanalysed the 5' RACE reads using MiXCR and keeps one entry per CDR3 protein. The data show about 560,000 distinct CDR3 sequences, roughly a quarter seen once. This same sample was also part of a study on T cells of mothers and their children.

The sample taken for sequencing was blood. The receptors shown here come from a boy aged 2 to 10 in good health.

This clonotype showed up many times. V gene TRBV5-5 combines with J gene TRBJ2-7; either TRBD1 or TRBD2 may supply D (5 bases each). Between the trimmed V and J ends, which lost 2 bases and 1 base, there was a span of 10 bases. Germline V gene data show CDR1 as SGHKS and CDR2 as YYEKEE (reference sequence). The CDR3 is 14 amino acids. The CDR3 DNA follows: TGTGCCAGCAGCTTCCCAGGGAGATCCTACGAGCAGTACTTC. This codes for CASSFPGRSYEQYF.

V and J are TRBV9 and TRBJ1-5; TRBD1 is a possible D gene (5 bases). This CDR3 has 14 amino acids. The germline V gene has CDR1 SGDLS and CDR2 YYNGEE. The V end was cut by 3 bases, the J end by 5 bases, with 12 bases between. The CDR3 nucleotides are TGTGCCAGCAGCGCCGGAGGGGAGTATCAGCCCCAGCATTTT. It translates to CASSAGGEYQPQHF.

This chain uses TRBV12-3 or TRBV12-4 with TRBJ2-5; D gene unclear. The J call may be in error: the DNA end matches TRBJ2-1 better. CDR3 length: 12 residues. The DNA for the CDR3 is TGTGCCAGCAGCCCAAAAGTAGGTGAGCAGTTCTTC. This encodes CASSPKVGEQFF.

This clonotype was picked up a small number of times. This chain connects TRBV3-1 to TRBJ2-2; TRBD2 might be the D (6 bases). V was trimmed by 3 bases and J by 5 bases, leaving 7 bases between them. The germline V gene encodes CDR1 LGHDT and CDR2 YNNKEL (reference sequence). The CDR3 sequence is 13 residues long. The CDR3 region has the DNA TGTGCCAGCAGCCACGGGGGTACCGGGGAGCTGTTTTTT. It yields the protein CASSHGGTGELFF.

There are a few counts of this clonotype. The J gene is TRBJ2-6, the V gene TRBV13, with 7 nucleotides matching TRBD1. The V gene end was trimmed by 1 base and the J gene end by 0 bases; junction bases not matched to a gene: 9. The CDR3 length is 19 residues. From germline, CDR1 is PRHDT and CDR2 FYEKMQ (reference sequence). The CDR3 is CASSLVEGGAFSGANVLTF. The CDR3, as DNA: TGTGCCAGCAGCTTAGTGGAAGGGGGCGCTTTCTCTGGGGCCAACGTCCTGACTTTC. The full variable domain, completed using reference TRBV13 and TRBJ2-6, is AAGVIQSPRHLIKEKRETATLKCYPIPRHDTVYWYQQGPGQDPQFLISFYEKMQSDKGSIPDRFSAQQFSDYHSELNMSSLELGDSALYFCASSLVEGGAFSGANVLTFGAGSRLTVL.

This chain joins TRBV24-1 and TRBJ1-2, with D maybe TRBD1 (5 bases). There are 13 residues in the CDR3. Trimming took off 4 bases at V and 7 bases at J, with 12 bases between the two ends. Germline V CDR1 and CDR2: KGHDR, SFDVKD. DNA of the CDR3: TGTGCCACCAGTGACAGGGACTACGCTGGCTACACCTTC. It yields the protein CATSDRDYAGYTF.

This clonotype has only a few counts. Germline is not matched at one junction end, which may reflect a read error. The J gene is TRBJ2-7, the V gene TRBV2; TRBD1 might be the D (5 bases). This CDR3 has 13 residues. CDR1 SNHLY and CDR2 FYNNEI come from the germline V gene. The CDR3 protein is CASSDRGKYEQHF. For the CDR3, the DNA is TGTGCCAGCAGTGATAGGGGCAAATACGAGCAGCACTTC.

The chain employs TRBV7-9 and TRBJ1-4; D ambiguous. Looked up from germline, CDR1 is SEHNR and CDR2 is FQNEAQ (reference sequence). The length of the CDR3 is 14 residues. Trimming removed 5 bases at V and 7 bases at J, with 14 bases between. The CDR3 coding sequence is TGTGCCAGCAGCCACCACGGGCGGCTTGAAAAACTGTTTTTT. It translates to CASSHHGRLEKLFF. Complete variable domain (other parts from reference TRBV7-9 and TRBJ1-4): DTGVSQNPRHKITKRGQNVTFRCDPISEHNRLYWYRQTLGQGPEFLTYFQNEAQLEKSRLLSDRFSAERPKGSFSTLEIQRTEQGDSAMYLCASSHHGRLEKLFFGSGTQLSVL.